Presented here are 9 T cell receptor beta chains from one specimen sequenced in a study of control samples from healthy donors and cancer patients. Produced via immunoSEQ multiplex PCR; TCRdb's table is partial and in-frame only. The table includes some 150,000 clones, roughly 89% detected once. The sequencing input was blood. The receptors stem from a woman aged 25-40 years in good health.

This sequence joins TRBV7-2 and TRBJ2-7; TRBD2 agrees at 11 bases. The junction had 7 bases not matched to a gene; V was cut back by 1 base and J by 5 bases. The length of the CDR3 is 16 residues. In germline, CDR1 is SGHTA, CDR2 FQGNSA. The CDR3 DNA reads as TGTGCCAGCAGCTTAGGTCCTAGCGGGAGGAGCAACGAGCAGTACTTC. Protein sequence: CASSLGPSGRSNEQYF.

V is TRBV12-3 or TRBV12-4 and J is TRBJ1-2; D gene uncertain. V lost 4 bases and J lost 5, with 11 bases in between. This CDR3 is 13 amino acids long. Here the CDR3 DNA reads TGTGCCAGCAGTTCGGGCAGTTCGTATGGCTACACCTTC. Translated, it gives CASSSGSSYGYTF.

V usage is TRBV12-5 and J usage is TRBJ1-3, with 7 positions matching TRBD1. Germline values: CDR1 LGHNT, CDR2 FRNRAP. This CDR3 has 15 residues. Germline trimming cut 0 bases from V and 4 bases from J; bases unmatched to any gene: 3. As DNA, the CDR3 is TGTGCTAGTGGTTTGGTACCAGGGGGAGGAAACACCATATATTTT. Amino acids: CASGLVPGGGNTIYF.

The chain has TRBV11-3 and TRBJ2-3; D ambiguous. The germline gives CDR1 SGHNT, CDR2 YENEEA. The CDR3 runs 17 residues. The V and J ends lost 0 bases and 2 bases respectively, with 15 bases between them. CDR3 region: CASSLDGWVSLTDTQYF. Written as DNA, the CDR3 is TGTGCCAGCAGCTTAGATGGCTGGGTTTCCCTCACAGATACGCAGTATTTT.

V and J are TRBV11-3 and TRBJ1-2; D possibly corresponds to TRBD1 (5 bases). CDR3 size: 17 residues. Germline V gene data show CDR1 as SGHNT and CDR2 as YENEEA. V was shortened by 2 bases and J by 2 bases, with 18 bases between the two germline ends. Written as DNA, the CDR3 is TGTGCCAGCAGCTTATGGTACAGGCGCAGGGTAAACTATGGCTACACCTTC. Amino acids: CASSLWYRRRVNYGYTF.

The CDR3, as DNA: TGTGCCAGCAGCGTAGATCCCGGGACAGCTAACACTGAAGCTTTCTTT. Translated: CASSVDPGTANTEAFF. The chain uses TRBV9 and TRBJ1-1; 7 bases agree with TRBD1. Germline loops: CDR1 SGDLS, CDR2 YYNGEE. The V gene end was trimmed by 0 bases and the J gene end by 2 bases; junction bases not matched to a gene: 7. The CDR3 has 16 residues.

The chain links TRBV18 to TRBJ2-2, with 12 bases identical to TRBD2. This CDR3 has 16 residues. V gave up 4 bases and J gave up 0 bases; unmatched junction bases: 0. Germline CDR1 reads KGHSH; CDR2 reads LQKENI. CDR3 protein: CASSRLAGANTGELFF. The CDR3 DNA reads TGTGCCAGCTCACGACTAGCGGGAGCGAACACCGGGGAGCTGTTTTTT.

This sequence joins TRBV30 and TRBJ2-3, with 11 bases aligning to TRBD2. V shed 3 bases, J shed 2 bases, and the junction held 1 base outside the gene matches. CDR3 length: 14 residues. Germline loops: CDR1 GTSNPN, CDR2 SVGIG (reference sequence). CDR3 DNA sequence: TGTGCCTGGAGACTAGCGGGAGCCACAGATACGCAGTATTTT. Translating it yields CAWRLAGATDTQYF.

The chain links TRBV28 to TRBJ1-6; the D is unclear. In germline, CDR1 is MDHEN, CDR2 SYDVKM. This CDR3 is 13 amino acids long. The V end was cut by 5 bases, the J end by 8 bases, with 10 bases between. This CDR3 is CASSNAGYSPLHF. DNA for the CDR3: TGTGCCAGCAGTAATGCAGGTTATTCACCCCTCCACTTT. The full variable domain, completed using reference TRBV28 and TRBJ1-6, is DVKVTQSSRYLVKRTGEKVFLECVQDMDHENMFWYRQDPGLGLRLIYFSYDVKMKEKGDIPEGYSVSREKKERFSLILESASTNQTSMYLCASSNAGYSPLHFGNGTRLTVT.